This passage covers 9 T cell receptor beta chains from one sample sequenced in a study of cytomegalovirus exposure and HLA in healthy donors (dated by TCRdb to 2016 to 2017). The library came from the immunoSEQ multiplex PCR assay. For the multiplex PCR, a mixture combining 60 forward primers for TCR Vbeta segments and 13 reverse primers for TCR Jbeta segments was used. TCRdb holds this immuneACCESS table with in-frame rearrangements only. Some clones are missing; in checked studies, unresolved V genes explain under half, and the rest has no known cause. This sample comprises about 57,000 clones, less than 85% of them detected only once. The ten largest clones represent 6.8% of the sample. The sequencing input was PBMCs. These receptor sequences come from a man under 40 in good health and CMV-seropositive.

The rearrangement joins TRBV7-9 to TRBJ1-2; 7 positions match TRBD1. The ends lost 5 bases at V and 8 bases at J; junction bases unmatched: 5. The germline V gene encodes CDR1 SEHNR and CDR2 FQNEAQ (reference sequence). The CDR3 totals 12 residues. The CDR3 protein is CASSARGNGYTF. The CDR3 nucleotides are TGTGCCAGCAGCGCCAGGGGGAACGGCTACACCTTC.

This clone was seen a handful of times. The chain is built from TRBV5-1 and TRBJ1-1; 9 bases are a match to TRBD1. The length of the CDR3 is 14 residues. Germline trimming cut 4 bases from V and 7 bases from J; bases unmatched to any gene: 8. Germline assignment: CDR1 SGHRS and CDR2 YFSETQ. The CDR3 DNA reads TGCGCCAGCAGCGACACCGGGACAGGGCTTGAAGCTTTCTTT. Amino acid sequence: CASSDTGTGLEAFF. Looking up the rest from reference TRBV5-1 and TRBJ1-1 gives the full variable domain: KAGVTQTPRYLIKTRGQQVTLSCSPISGHRSVSWYQQTPGQGLQFLFEYFSETQRNKGNFPGRFSGRQFSNSRSEMNVSTLELGDSALYLCASSDTGTGLEAFFGQGTRLTVV.

The genes are TRBV25-1 and TRBJ2-7, with a possible D match to TRBD1 (6 bases). Trimming left V 0 bases short and J 0 bases short, with 12 bases between. In germline, CDR1 is MGHDK, CDR2 SYGVNS. CDR3 length equals 16 residues. Written as DNA, the CDR3 is TGTGCCAGCAGTGAATATTATAGGGACATCTCCTACGAGCAGTACTTC. It yields the protein CASSEYYRDISYEQYF.

This chain connects TRBV6-5 to TRBJ2-7; TRBD2 might be the D (6 bases). The CDR3 extends over 14 amino acids. V shed 2 bases and J shed 2 bases, with 10 bases lying between them. The germline gives CDR1 MNHEY, CDR2 SVGAGI. The CDR3 protein is CASSYNGGPYEQYF. The CDR3, as DNA: TGTGCCAGCAGTTACAACGGGGGACCCTACGAGCAGTACTTC.

The chain has TRBV7-8 and TRBJ1-6, with D perhaps matching TRBD1 (5 bases). V was clipped by 1 base and J by 8 bases, with 12 bases between them. The CDR3 is made up of 15 amino acids. The germline V gene has CDR1 SGHVS and CDR2 FQNEAQ. CDR3 loop: CASSLVRVIDSPLHF. The DNA of the CDR3 is TGTGCCAGCAGCTTAGTCAGGGTGATTGATTCACCCCTCCACTTT.

V and J are TRBV5-5 and TRBJ1-6; TRBD1 matches at 8 bases. The CDR3 length is 16 residues. The ends lost 5 bases at V and 7 bases at J; junction bases unmatched: 11. From germline, CDR1 is SGHKS and CDR2 YYEKEE (reference sequence). The chain's CDR3 is CASSYGQGGGNSPLHF. As DNA, the CDR3 is TGTGCCAGCAGTTATGGACAGGGTGGAGGGAATTCACCCCTCCACTTT.

J is TRBJ1-3 and V is TRBV28, with 7 bases that match TRBD1. After removal of 5 bases from V and 1 base from J, the junction contained 8 bases not matched to a gene. Per germline, CDR1 MDHEN and CDR2 SYDVKM. CDR3 size: 16 residues. CDR3 nucleotide sequence: TGTGCCAGCAGTGGCCCGGGACAGCCATCTGGAAACACCATATATTTT. Amino acids: CASSGPGQPSGNTIYF. The whole variable domain, filled in from reference TRBV28 and TRBJ1-3, reads DVKVTQSSRYLVKRTGEKVFLECVQDMDHENMFWYRQDPGLGLRLIYFSYDVKMKEKGDIPEGYSVSREKKERFSLILESASTNQTSMYLCASSGPGQPSGNTIYFGEGSWLTVV.

This clone has only a few counts. J is TRBJ2-6 and V is TRBV7-3; D is perhaps TRBD2 (6 bases). Germline CDR1 is SGHTA and CDR2 is FQGTGA. This CDR3 has 21 amino acids. Trimming shortened V by 3 bases and J by 0 bases, and 24 bases separated the two germline ends. The CDR3 is CASSLRGGPGLSTSGANVLTF. The DNA for the CDR3 is TGTGCCAGCAGCTTGCGGGGCGGGCCGGGACTGTCGACCTCTGGGGCCAACGTCCTGACTTTC.

The chain joins TRBV5-6 to TRBJ2-6; D gene uncertain. Looked up from germline, CDR1 is SGHDT and CDR2 is YYEEEE. The CDR3 contains 16 residues. Trimming shortened V by 2 bases and J by 0 bases, and 9 bases separated the two germline ends. As DNA, the CDR3 is TGTGCCAGCAGCTTTATGGAGCCCTCTGGGGCCAACGTCCTGACTTTC. Its translation: CASSFMEPSGANVLTF.